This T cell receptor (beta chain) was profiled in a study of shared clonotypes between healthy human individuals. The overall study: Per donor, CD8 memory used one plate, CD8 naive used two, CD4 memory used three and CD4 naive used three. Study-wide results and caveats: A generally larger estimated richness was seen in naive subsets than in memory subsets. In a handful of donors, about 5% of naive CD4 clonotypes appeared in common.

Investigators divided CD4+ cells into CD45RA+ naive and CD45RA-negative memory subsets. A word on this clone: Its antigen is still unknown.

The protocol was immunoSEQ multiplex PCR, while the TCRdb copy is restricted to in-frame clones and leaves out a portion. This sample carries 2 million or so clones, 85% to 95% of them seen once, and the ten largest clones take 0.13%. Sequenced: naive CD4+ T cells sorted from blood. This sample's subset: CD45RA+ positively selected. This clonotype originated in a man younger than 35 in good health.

The CDR3 sequence: CASSLDRETQYF. The DNA for the CDR3 is TGTGCCAGCAGCCTCGACAGAGAGACCCAGTACTTC. The chain joins TRBV28 to TRBJ2-5; tentatively, D is TRBD1 (5 bases). Germline loops: CDR1 MDHEN, CDR2 SYDVKM. This CDR3 contains 12 residues. V lost 6 bases, J lost 4 bases, and 9 bases lay in between.